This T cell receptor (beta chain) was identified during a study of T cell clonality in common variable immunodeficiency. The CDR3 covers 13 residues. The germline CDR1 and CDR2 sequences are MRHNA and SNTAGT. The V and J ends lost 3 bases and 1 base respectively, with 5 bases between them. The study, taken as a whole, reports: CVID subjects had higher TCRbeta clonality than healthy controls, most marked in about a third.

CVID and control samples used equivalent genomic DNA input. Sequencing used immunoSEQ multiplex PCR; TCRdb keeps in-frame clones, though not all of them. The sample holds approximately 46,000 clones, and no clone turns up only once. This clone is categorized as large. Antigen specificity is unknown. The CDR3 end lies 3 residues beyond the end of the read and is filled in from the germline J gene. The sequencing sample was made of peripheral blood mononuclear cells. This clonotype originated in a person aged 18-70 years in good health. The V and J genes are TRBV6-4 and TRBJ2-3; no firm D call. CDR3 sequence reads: CASSESGTDTQYF. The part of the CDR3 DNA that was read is TGTGCCAGCAGTGAAAGCGGCACAGATACG.